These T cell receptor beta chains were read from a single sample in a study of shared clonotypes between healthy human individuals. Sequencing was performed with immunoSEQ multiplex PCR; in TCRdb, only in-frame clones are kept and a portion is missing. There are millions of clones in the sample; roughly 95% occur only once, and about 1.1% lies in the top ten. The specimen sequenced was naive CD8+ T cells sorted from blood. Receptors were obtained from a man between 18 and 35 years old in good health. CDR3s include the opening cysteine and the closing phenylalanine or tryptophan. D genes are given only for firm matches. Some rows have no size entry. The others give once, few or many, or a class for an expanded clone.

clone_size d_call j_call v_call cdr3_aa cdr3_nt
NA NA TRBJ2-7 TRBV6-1 CASSADGSYEQYF TGTGCCAGCAGTGCCGACGGGTCCTACGAGCAGTACTTC
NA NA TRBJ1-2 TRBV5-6 CASSLRGSFYGYTF TGTGCCAGCAGCTTAAGGGGTTCCTTCTATGGCTACACCTTC
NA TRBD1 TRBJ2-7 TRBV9 CASSVVGTGLGEQYF TGTGCCAGCAGCGTAGTTGGGACAGGGCTGGGCGAGCAGTACTTC
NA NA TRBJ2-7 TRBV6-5 CASSPGGEGVERQYF TGTGCCAGCAGCCCCGGGGGTGAAGGGGTAGAGAGGCAGTACTTC
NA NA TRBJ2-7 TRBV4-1 CASSQALAPSYEQYF TGCGCCAGCAGCCAAGCCCTAGCGCCGTCCTACGAGCAGTACTTC
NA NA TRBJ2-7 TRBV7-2 CATEGAGYEQYF TGTGCCACGGAAGGGGCCGGATACGAGCAGTACTTC
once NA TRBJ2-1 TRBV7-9 CASSLVQGWNEQFF TGTGCCAGCAGCTTAGTTCAGGGGTGGAATGAGCAGTTCTTC
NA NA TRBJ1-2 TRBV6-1 CASSELLADLYGYTF TGTGCCAGCAGTGAACTCTTGGCAGACCTCTATGGCTACACCTTC
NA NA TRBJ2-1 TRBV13 CASESDNEQFF TGTGCCAGCGAGTCGGACAATGAGCAGTTCTTC
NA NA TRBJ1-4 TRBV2 CASSGWWDGVGEKLFF TGTGCCAGCAGTGGTTGGTGGGACGGGGTTGGGGAAAAACTGTTTTTT
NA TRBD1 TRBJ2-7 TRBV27 CASTETGTGTYEQYF TGTGCCAGCACCGAAACCGGGACAGGGACCTACGAGCAGTACTTC
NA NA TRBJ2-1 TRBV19 CASSIGLESTRYNEQFF TGTGCCAGTAGTATAGGATTAGAAAGCACGCGTTACAATGAGCAGTTCTTC
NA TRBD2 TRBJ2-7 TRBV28 CASSFLREGPYEQYF TGTGCCAGCAGTTTCTTAAGGGAGGGCCCCTACGAGCAGTACTTC
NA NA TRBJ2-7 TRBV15 CATRAGGQGNYEQYF TGTGCCACCAGAGCGGGGGGACAGGGGAACTACGAGCAGTACTTC
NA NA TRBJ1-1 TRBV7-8 CASSPGNPNTEAFF TGTGCCAGCAGCCCCGGGAACCCTAACACTGAAGCTTTCTTT
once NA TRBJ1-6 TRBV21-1 CASSADRVEYSPLHF TGTGCCAGCAGTGCGGACAGGGTGGAATATTCACCCCTCCACTTT
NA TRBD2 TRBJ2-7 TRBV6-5 CASSYAGPGGYEQYF TGTGCCAGCAGTTACGCCGGTCCGGGGGGTTACGAGCAGTACTTC
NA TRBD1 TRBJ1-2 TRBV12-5 CASGFPGGAYGYTF TGTGCTAGTGGTTTCCCAGGGGGCGCGTATGGCTACACCTTC
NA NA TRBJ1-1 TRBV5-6 CASSFTIINTEAFF TGTGCCAGCAGCTTTACTATTATCAACACTGAAGCTTTCTTT
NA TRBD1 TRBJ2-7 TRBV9 CASSSGQGAYEQYF TGTGCCAGCAGTTCGGGACAGGGGGCATACGAGCAGTACTTC
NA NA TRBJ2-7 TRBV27 CASSSLGPLGEQYF TGTGCCAGCAGTTCCCTCGGGCCCTTAGGAGAGCAGTACTTC
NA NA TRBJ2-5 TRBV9 CASSDPGTGRETQYF TGTGCCAGTTCAGACCCGGGTACAGGGAGAGAGACCCAGTACTTC
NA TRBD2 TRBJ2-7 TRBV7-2 CASSLELAGYYEQYF TGTGCCAGCAGCTTAGAACTAGCGGGGTACTACGAGCAGTACTTC
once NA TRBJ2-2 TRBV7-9 CASSLYRDSNTGELFF TGTGCCAGCAGCTTATACAGGGATTCGAACACCGGGGAGCTGTTTTTT